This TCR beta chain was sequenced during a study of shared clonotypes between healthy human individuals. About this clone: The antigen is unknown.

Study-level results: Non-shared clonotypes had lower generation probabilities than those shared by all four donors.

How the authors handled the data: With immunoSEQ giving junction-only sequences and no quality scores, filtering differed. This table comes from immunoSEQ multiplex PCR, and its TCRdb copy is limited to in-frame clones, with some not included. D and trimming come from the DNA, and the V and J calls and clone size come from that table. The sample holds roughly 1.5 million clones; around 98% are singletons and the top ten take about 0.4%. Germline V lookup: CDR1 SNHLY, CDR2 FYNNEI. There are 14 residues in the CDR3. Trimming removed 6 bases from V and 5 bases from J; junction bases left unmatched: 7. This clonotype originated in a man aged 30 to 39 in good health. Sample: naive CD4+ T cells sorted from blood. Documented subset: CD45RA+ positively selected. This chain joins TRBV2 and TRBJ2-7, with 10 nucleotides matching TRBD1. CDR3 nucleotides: TGTGCCAGCAGAATGCTCGGACAGGGGGACGAGCAGTACTTC. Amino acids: CASRMLGQGDEQYF.